These 26 T cell receptor beta chains originate from one sample sequenced in a study of vaccination and CD4 T cells after COVID-19. Sample treatment: approximately 11-day PBMC culture with coronavirus spike peptide pools or control peptides (ViraFEST assay). These receptors' targets are unknown. The study sequenced cultured CD4+ T cell DNA using the Oncomine TCR Beta short-read assay. Each CDR3 protein gets one entry after TCRdb re-called the PCR reads with MiXCR. The top ten hold 6.5% to 9% of the sample, which has fewer than 15,000 distinct CDR3 sequences, roughly 61% seen once. The sequenced sample consisted of CD4+ T cells from blood, cultured in vitro. Receptor source: a human donor who had recovered from COVID-19.

The V gene is TRBV30, the J gene TRBJ1-2, with TRBD1 identical over 8 bases. Trimming at V came to 4 bases and at J to 2 bases, leaving 3 bases not matched to a gene. This CDR3 has 13 amino acids. Germline CDR1 is GTSNPN and CDR2 is SVGIG (reference sequence). CDR3 nucleotide sequence: TGTGCCTGGACTCACAGGGGGAACTATGGCTACACCTTC. This gives the protein CAWTHRGNYGYTF.

The sample holds a few counts of this clonotype. The chain couples TRBV30 to TRBJ2-5, with 10 bases identical to TRBD1. Germline V gene lookup returns CDR1 GTSNPN and CDR2 SVGIG (reference sequence). This CDR3 is built from 15 residues. V lost 4 bases to trimming and J lost 3 bases; unmatched junction nucleotides: 8. CDR3 in DNA: TGTGCCTGGACTGGCCCGGGACAGGGGAAAGAGACCCAGTACTTC. Its protein product is CAWTGPGQGKETQYF. Full variable domain (missing parts from reference TRBV30 and TRBJ2-5): SQTIHQWPATLVQPVGSPLSLECTVEGTSNPNLYWYRQAAGRGLQLLFYSVGIGQISSEVPQNLSASRPQDRQFILSSKKLLLSDSGFYLCAWTGPGQGKETQYFGPGTRLLVL.

This clonotype was detected only a few times. The chain carries TRBV15 and TRBJ2-1, with 13 nucleotides matching TRBD2. CDR3 size: 15 residues. V lost 2 bases and J lost 9; bases outside the gene matches: 4. CDR1 is LNHNV and CDR2 is YYDKDF in the germline V gene (reference sequence). CDR3 region: CATSRPTSGRSEQFF. The CDR3 region has the DNA TGTGCCACCAGCAGACCGACTAGCGGGAGGAGTGAGCAGTTCTTC.

The V and J genes are TRBV6-4 and TRBJ1-6; 8 bases line up with TRBD1. The V and J ends lost 3 bases and 5 bases, in that order; junction bases with no gene match: 6. The CDR3 extends over 16 amino acids. Germline V gene sequence: CDR1 MRHNA, CDR2 SNTAGT. CDR3 amino acids: CASSEVAGGNNSPLHF. The CDR3 region has the DNA TGTGCCAGCAGTGAAGTCGCAGGGGGCAATAATTCACCCCTCCACTTT.

In regard to this clonotype: An end of the junction differs from the germline gene, which may be a read error. The chain has TRBV7-7 and TRBJ2-2; either TRBD1 or TRBD2 may supply D (5 bases each). Germline lookup yields CDR1 SSHAT and CDR2 FNYEAQ (reference sequence). The CDR3 covers 14 residues. CDR3 DNA sequence: TGTGCTAGCAGCTCGGGACCCCAGACCCGGGAGCTGTTTTTT. Its translation: CASSSGPQTRELFF.

The genes are TRBV28 and TRBJ1-3; 7 bases match TRBD1. CDR3 length equals 14 residues. After removal of 4 bases from V and 4 bases from J, the junction contained 4 bases not matched to a gene. In germline, CDR1 is MDHEN, CDR2 SYDVKM. CDR3 sequence (DNA): TGTGCCAGCAGTTCACTCAGGGGGGGAAACACCATATATTTT. Its protein is CASSSLRGGNTIYF.

V usage is TRBV20-1 and J usage is TRBJ2-3; TRBD2 aligns across 11 bases. The CDR3 consists of 15 residues. Germline-derived CDR1 and CDR2 are DFQATT and SNEGSKA (reference sequence). With 5 bases clipped from V and 3 bases from J, the junction kept 7 bases outside the gene matches. CDR3 in amino acids: CSAGTPSGRTDTQYF. The DNA for the CDR3 is TGCAGTGCTGGTACCCCTAGCGGGAGGACAGATACGCAGTATTTT.

The chain employs TRBV28 and TRBJ2-1; 7 nucleotides agree with TRBD1. The J segment lost 5 bases and the V segment lost 8 bases, leaving 9 bases of the junction unmatched. The CDR3 is made up of 14 amino acids. The germline gives CDR1 MDHEN, CDR2 SYDVKM. CDR3 sequence reads: CASGPGQLNNEQFF. The CDR3, as DNA: TGTGCCAGCGGGCCGGGACAGTTAAACAATGAGCAGTTCTTC.

The rearrangement uses TRBV15 and TRBJ1-4; D is perhaps TRBD1 (6 bases). Germline V lookup: CDR1 LNHNV, CDR2 YYDKDF (reference sequence). This CDR3 is built from 16 residues. V lost 1 base and J lost 8, with 17 bases in between. The CDR3 reads CATSRASRGMREKLFF. CDR3 DNA sequence: TGTGCCACCAGCAGAGCCTCCAGGGGAATGCGGGAAAAACTGTTTTTT.

This clonotype turned up a few times. This rearrangement joins TRBV27 to TRBJ2-5, with D uncertain. V dropped 5 bases and J dropped 2 bases, with 6 bases sitting between them. Germline V CDR1 and CDR2: MNHEY, SMNVEV (reference sequence). The CDR3 covers 12 residues. The CDR3 region is CASSPGQETQYF. For the CDR3, the DNA is TGTGCCAGCAGTCCCGGGCAAGAGACCCAGTACTTC.

V is TRBV7-2 and J is TRBJ1-1; possible D gene TRBD1, 6 bases. The CDR3 consists of 15 residues. Germline V lookup: CDR1 SGHTA, CDR2 FQGNSA. V lost 2 bases, J lost 0 bases, and 10 bases lay in between. The CDR3 region is CASSLSGVLNTEAFF. The CDR3 nucleotides are TGTGCCAGCAGCTTATCAGGGGTTCTGAACACTGAAGCTTTCTTT.

This clonotype was observed a single time. The rearrangement joins TRBV6-1 to TRBJ1-1; a weak D match, TRBD1 (6 bases). CDR1 is MNHNS, CDR2 SASEGT, per germline. V dropped 6 bases and J dropped 1 base, with 15 bases sitting between them. CDR3 length equals 15 residues. The CDR3, as DNA: TGTGCCAGCAGGAGAGGGGGGGCCGAGAACACTGAAGCTTTCTTT. Amino acids: CASRRGGAENTEAFF.

The chain links TRBV20-1 to TRBJ2-7, with D possibly being TRBD2 (5 bases). V lost 0 bases to trimming and J lost 7 bases, with 16 bases between them. Per the germline V gene, CDR1 is DFQATT and CDR2 is SNEGSKA (reference sequence). This CDR3 has 14 amino acids. Here the CDR3 reads CSARERRARREQYF. For the CDR3, the DNA is TGCAGTGCTAGAGAAAGGCGGGCTCGACGGGAGCAGTACTTC.

The rearrangement uses TRBV7-2 and TRBJ1-2; D may be TRBD1 (5 bases). With 2 bases removed from V and 8 bases from J, the gap between germline ends came to 12 bases. The germline CDR1 and CDR2 sequences are SGHTA and FQGNSA. This CDR3 is built from 13 residues. CDR3 bases: TGTGCCAGCAGCTTACAGGGCGCAGGGGGCTACACCTTC. As protein: CASSLQGAGGYTF.

The genes are TRBV20-1 and TRBJ1-1, with D hard to call. Germline loops: CDR1 DFQATT, CDR2 SNEGSKA (reference sequence). CDR3 size: 11 residues. V was clipped by 1 base and J by 8 bases, with 8 bases between them. Here the CDR3 DNA reads TGCAGTGCTAGAGCGTGGGGAGAAGCTTTCTTT. Encoded protein: CSARAWGEAFF.

The J gene is TRBJ1-2, the V gene TRBV6-1; D uncertain. This CDR3 region has 14 residues. Trimming stripped 2 bases from V and 4 bases from J, with 11 bases between. Per the germline V gene, CDR1 is MNHNS and CDR2 is SASEGT. CDR3 amino acids: CASSETTSGYGYTF. CDR3 DNA sequence: TGTGCCAGCAGTGAAACAACTTCGGGCTATGGCTACACCTTC.

V is TRBV6-1 and J is TRBJ1-6, with D unresolved. This CDR3 spans 15 amino acids. The V gene lost 7 bases and the J gene lost 7 bases, with 17 bases spanning the gap. The germline gives CDR1 MNHNS, CDR2 SASEGT. This CDR3 reads CASTSNRSGNSPLHF. CDR3 DNA sequence: TGTGCCAGCACCTCCAATCGATCGGGAAATTCACCCCTCCACTTT.

The chain couples TRBV7-8 to TRBJ1-4; possibly TRBD1 for D (6 bases). The CDR3 totals 15 residues. CDR1 and CDR2 (germline): SGHVS, FQNEAQ. V was cut by 5 bases and J by 3 bases, with 13 bases left in between. CDR3 sequence (DNA): TGTGCCAGCAGCCCCAACAGGGTCTCTAATGAAAAACTGTTTTTT. Amino acid sequence: CASSPNRVSNEKLFF.

Only a few counts were recorded for this clonotype. The rearrangement joins TRBV20-1 to TRBJ1-4, with 10 bases lining up with TRBD1. Trimming removed 4 bases from V and 5 bases from J; junction bases left unmatched: 7. CDR1 DFQATT and CDR2 SNEGSKA come from the germline V gene (reference sequence). This CDR3 region has 15 residues. CDR3 DNA: TGCAGTGCTACCCCGGGACAGGGGATGAATGAAAAACTGTTTTTT. It yields the protein CSATPGQGMNEKLFF.

V usage is TRBV27 and J usage is TRBJ2-3; D gene ambiguous. The germline V and J ends were trimmed by 0 bases and 0 bases, with 7 bases remaining between them. There are 15 residues in the CDR3. Germline V lookup: CDR1 MNHEY, CDR2 SMNVEV (reference sequence). This CDR3 reads CASSLSGVSTDTQYF. In DNA, the CDR3 is TGTGCCAGCAGTTTATCGGGCGTTAGCACAGATACGCAGTATTTT.

The chain carries TRBV12-3 or TRBV12-4 and TRBJ2-3; 10 nucleotides align to TRBD2. The CDR3 is made up of 18 amino acids. V shed 2 bases and J 0 bases; nucleotides not matched to a gene: 8. The CDR3 sequence: CASSLKLAGGGSTDTQYF. CDR3 DNA: TGTGCCAGCAGTTTAAAGTTAGCGGGAGGAGGAAGCACAGATACGCAGTATTTT.

CDR3 protein: CASIPGLAGFSANTGELFF. The CDR3 DNA is TGTGCCAGTATCCCTGGACTAGCGGGTTTCTCCGCGAACACCGGGGAGCTGTTTTTT. The chain carries TRBV19 and TRBJ2-2, with 11 positions matching TRBD2. V lost 7 bases and J lost 0; bases outside the gene matches: 13. The CDR3 has 19 residues. Germline V gives CDR1 LNHDA, CDR2 SQIVND (reference sequence).

This clonotype came up a few times. V gene TRBV28 combines with J gene TRBJ1-5; TRBD1 matches 7 bases. Looked up from germline, CDR1 is MDHEN and CDR2 is SYDVKM. Losses at the gene ends were 7 bases for V and 1 base for J; bases not matched to a gene: 10. The CDR3 length is 16 residues. CDR3 region: CASTPSTGASNQPQHF. The CDR3 DNA is TGTGCCAGCACCCCAAGCACAGGGGCAAGCAATCAGCCCCAGCATTTT.

The chain is built from TRBV30 and TRBJ2-5, with D maybe TRBD2 (6 bases). This CDR3 has 14 residues. V gave up 4 bases and J gave up 3 bases, with 15 bases separating them. Germline CDR1 is GTSNPN and CDR2 is SVGIG (reference sequence). CDR3 sequence: CAWTKGLGEETQYF. The CDR3 nucleotides are TGTGCCTGGACCAAGGGACTCGGCGAAGAGACCCAGTACTTC.

The table lists this clonotype with a few counts. The V gene is TRBV5-3, the J gene TRBJ1-1; a weak D match, TRBD1 (5 bases). TRBV5-3 belongs to the ORF category, with a function that is uncertain. Trimming cost V 8 bases and J 0 bases, with 26 bases left between them. CDR3 length equals 18 residues. CDR3 nucleotides: TGTGCCAGCAGCCTTCAACTTCAAGGGACGCTCATGAACACTGAAGCTTTCTTT. It encodes CASSLQLQGTLMNTEAFF.

This chain joins TRBV2 and TRBJ2-7; D remains unclear. V gave up 6 bases and J gave up 3 bases, with 15 bases separating them. CDR1 is SNHLY and CDR2 is FYNNEI in the germline V gene. This CDR3 spans 14 amino acids. The DNA for the CDR3 is TGTGCCAGCAGAAACAGATTTTTGGACTACGAGCAGTACTTC. Its protein product is CASRNRFLDYEQYF.